Detailed here is one TCR beta chain. Its antigen has not been determined. Base qualities are missing; no much larger clone stands one base away. Peripheral blood samples were provided by related bone marrow donors on the day of marrow donation. Peripheral blood and bone marrow mononuclear cells were isolated by Ficoll-Hypaque density centrifugation and were cryopreserved. This sample stems from a study of T cells after posttransplantation cyclophosphamide (dated by TCRdb to the mid-2010s). For the wider study: The study tracked T cell repertoire reconstitution by TRB sequencing after myeloablative bone marrow transplantation using posttransplantation cyclophosphamide as GVHD prophylaxis. Samples from under 40 PTCy-treated patients, along with samples from 15 to 20 of their related bone marrow donors, underwent antigen receptor sequencing. Blood from all 30 or so PTCy patients with 1-year posttransplant specimens was subjected to TRB sequencing. Up to roughly 3 additional blood samples from 2 to 5.2 years after transplant were also TRB-sequenced in 3 patients, as was pretransplant blood from a handful of patients. TRA and TRB clonality were tightly correlated in several samples, so subsequent TCR analyses focused on TRB only. Public TRB sequences were compared against a database of over 3,600 sequences linked to responses to pathogens, tumor antigens, self-antigens and alloantigens.

V is cut back by 0 bases and J by 6 bases, with 7 bases in the junction unmatched. Including the terminal cysteine and phenylalanine, the CDR3 comprises 17 residues. The kept DNA is CDR3 alone, 51 bases in frame from the first base. CDR1 SGHRS and CDR2 YFSETQ were looked up in the germline V gene. The research as a whole found: Donor-recipient similarity was low at 1-2 months but rose over the first year, and later blood repertoires were often dominated by donor CD8+ memory clones. The TRB repertoires of T cells infiltrating skin or the GI tract showed only limited overlap with the TRB repertoires found in blood. Across about 40 patients, TRB clonality was highly associated with recipient CMV seropositivity and CMV reactivation, and PTCy diversity was similar to diversity in CNI/methotrexate controls.

Genomic DNA was the input for TRB sequencing, which was run either with the immunoSEQ assay at survey resolution or with the hsTCRB kit. From the authors' description of their analysis: The immunoSEQ software handled initial read processing, and the LymphoSeq R package was used for repertoire analyses. Clonality was computed as 1 minus normalized Shannon entropy, and a Gini coefficient was also calculated for each TRB dataset. To infer phenotypes in unsorted samples, TRB sequences from sorted subsets of the recipient or donor were mapped onto unsorted samples from the same recipient. Held by TCRdb, this immuneACCESS table contains in-frame sequences only and omits some clones. Under half of the omission traces to an unresolved V gene where checked; the cause of the rest is unknown. V, J and clone size are those of that table, while D and trimming were read from the DNA. The sample yields around 50,000 clones; about 90% were counted once. The ten top clones hold around 3% of the sample.

This chain joins TRBV5-1 to TRBJ1-5; the central 12 bases match TRBD1. This receptor was identified in a woman aged 45-59 years in good health and a related stem cell transplant donor. Sample: PBMCs. The sequence in DNA is TGCGCCAGCAGCTTGGGGTCGTGGGACAGGGGGCTTCAGCCCCAGCATTTT. Protein translation: CASSLGSWDRGLQPQHF.